In this sample, the clone carrying this T cell receptor beta chain turned up many times. Its specificity is unknown. This sample is drawn from a study of beta chain features in type 1 diabetes. Overall study results and limits: Moderate yet significant TCRB CDR3 shortening was seen in Type 1 diabetes patients in all four CD4+ subsets.

Expressed TCRB transcripts were sequenced because the isolated RNA had all been reverse transcribed beforehand. This table comes from immunoSEQ multiplex PCR, and its TCRdb copy is limited to in-frame clones, with some not included. The sample lists some 360,000 clones; around 10% were seen once. CDR1 ENHRY and CDR2 SYGVKD come from the germline V gene. The CDR3 is 17 residues long. The ends lost 10 bases at V and 5 bases at J; junction bases unmatched: 10. The clonotype was recovered from a man aged 30 to 45 with type 1 diabetes. Material: central memory CD4+ T cells from blood. The V call is TRBV10-3, the J call TRBJ2-6; 14 nucleotides line up with TRBD2. The CDR3 sequence is CATSAGLAGERANVLTF. For the CDR3, the DNA is TGTGCCACTTCTGCGGGACTAGCGGGAGAGAGGGCCAACGTCCTGACTTTC.